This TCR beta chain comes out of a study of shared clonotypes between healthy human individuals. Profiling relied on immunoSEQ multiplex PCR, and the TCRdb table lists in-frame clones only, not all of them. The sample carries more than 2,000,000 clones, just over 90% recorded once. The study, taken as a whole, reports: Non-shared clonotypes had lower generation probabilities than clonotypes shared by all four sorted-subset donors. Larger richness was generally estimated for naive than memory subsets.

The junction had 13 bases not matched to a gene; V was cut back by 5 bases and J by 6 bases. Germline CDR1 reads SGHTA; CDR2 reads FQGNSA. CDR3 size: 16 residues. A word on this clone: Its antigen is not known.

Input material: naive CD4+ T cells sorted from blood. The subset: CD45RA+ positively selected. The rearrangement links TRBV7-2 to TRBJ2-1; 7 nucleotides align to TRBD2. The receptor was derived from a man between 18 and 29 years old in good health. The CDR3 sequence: CASSPPTRRESNEQFF. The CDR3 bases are TGTGCCAGCAGCCCGCCGACTAGGCGGGAGTCCAATGAGCAGTTCTTC. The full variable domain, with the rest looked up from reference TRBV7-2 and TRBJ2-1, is GAGVSQSPSNKVTEKGKDVELRCDPISGHTALYWYRQSLGQGLEFLIYFQGNSAPDKSGLPSDRFSAERTGGSVSTLTIQRTQQEDSAVYLCASSPPTRRESNEQFFGPGTRLTVL.